Listed here are 16 T cell receptor beta chains from one sample, sequenced in a study of shared clonotypes between healthy human individuals. Naive CD8 cells lacked CD45RO, underwent positive selection for CCR7 and left out terminally differentiated effector memory CD45RA+ cells. Data came from immunoSEQ multiplex PCR; TCRdb stores just in-frame clones and leaves some out. The sample has around 1.9 million clones; about 93% are singletons. Sequenced input: naive CD8+ T cells from PBMCs. Every receptor here comes from a man aged 18 to 30 in good health. Some clones in this sample may be carry-over from other donors' samples.

V usage is TRBV19 and J usage is TRBJ1-4; 10 bases align to TRBD1. The CDR3 runs to 15 residues. V was clipped by 3 bases and J by 8 bases; unmatched bases: 6. In germline, CDR1 is LNHDA, CDR2 SQIVND (reference sequence). The CDR3 nucleotides read TGTGCCAGTAGTATCGGGGACAGGGGCGGGGAAAAACTGTTTTTT. It translates to CASSIGDRGGEKLFF.

The chain has TRBV7-3 and TRBJ1-2; D gene ambiguous. In germline, CDR1 is SGHTA, CDR2 FQGTGA. V was trimmed by 3 bases and J by 8 bases, leaving 19 bases between them. This CDR3 contains 15 residues. DNA of the CDR3: TGTGCCAGCAGCTTGTATCAGGCGCCCGTGGAGGGCTACACCTTC. Protein sequence: CASSLYQAPVEGYTF.

This rearrangement joins TRBV19 to TRBJ1-4; D unresolved. Germline CDR1 LNHDA, CDR2 SQIVND (reference sequence). V shed 3 bases and J shed 3 bases, with 11 bases lying between them. The CDR3 consists of 15 residues. DNA for the CDR3: TGTGCCAGTAGTATTATCCGGGAAGCTAATGAAAAACTGTTTTTT. Translated: CASSIIREANEKLFF.

This clone has only a few counts. At the DNA level, this CDR3 is encoded by other sequences in the same sample as well. The chain recombines TRBV9 with TRBJ1-1; D uncertain. The CDR3 totals 13 residues. Trimming took 3 bases from V and 3 from J, leaving 9 bases between them. Germline V gives CDR1 SGDLS, CDR2 YYNGEE. The CDR3 here is CASSAGGYTEAFF. As DNA, the CDR3 is TGTGCCAGCAGCGCCGGCGGCTACACTGAAGCTTTCTTT.

This clone was seen only a few times. The V gene is TRBV7-9, the J gene TRBJ2-7; maybe TRBD1 (7 bases). Trimming took off 6 bases at V and 1 base at J, with 28 bases between the two ends. Per germline, CDR1 SEHNR and CDR2 FQNEAQ (reference sequence). The CDR3 is 19 amino acids. In DNA, the CDR3 is TGTGCCAGCAGACCACCAGCAGGGGGGCAGGGTAGAGGGTCCTACGAGCAGTACTTC. Translating gives CASRPPAGGQGRGSYEQYF.

This clone came up once. The chain links TRBV7-6 to TRBJ2-1; TRBD2 might be the D (6 bases). Per the germline V gene, CDR1 is SGHVS and CDR2 is FNYEAQ. With 1 base removed from V and 3 bases from J, the gap between germline ends came to 10 bases. The CDR3 contains 15 residues. The CDR3 spells CASSLDGSLYNEQFF. As DNA, the CDR3 is TGTGCCAGCAGCTTAGACGGGAGCCTCTACAATGAGCAGTTCTTC.

This chain links TRBV27 with TRBJ2-5, with D uncertain. CDR1 is MNHEY, CDR2 SMNVEV, per germline (reference sequence). CDR3 length equals 15 residues. V lost 5 bases and J lost 2, with 15 bases in between. CDR3 loop: CASSPDGRKQETQYF. In DNA, the CDR3 is TGTGCCAGCAGTCCCGACGGACGGAAACAAGAGACCCAGTACTTC.

This clone was counted a few times. Within the sample, other DNA sequences also encode this same CDR3. V gene TRBV7-9 combines with J gene TRBJ1-1; 8 nucleotides align to TRBD1. CDR3 size: 12 residues. V dropped 5 bases and J dropped 8; count of bases not matched to a gene: 4. Germline assignment: CDR1 SEHNR and CDR2 FQNEAQ (reference sequence). For the CDR3, the DNA is TGTGCCAGCAGCCTCGCAGGGGGCGAAGCTTTCTTT. Translating it yields CASSLAGGEAFF.

This clone appeared a single time. V usage is TRBV19 and J usage is TRBJ2-7, with TRBD2 identical over 8 bases. This CDR3 is built from 14 residues. The germline V gene has CDR1 LNHDA and CDR2 SQIVND (reference sequence). J gave up 5 bases and V 3 bases, and 6 bases lay outside the gene matches. The DNA for the CDR3 is TGTGCCAGTAGTATTACTGGCGGGAGGAACGAGCAGTACTTC. Translated, it gives CASSITGGRNEQYF.

The chain combines TRBV29-1 with TRBJ2-5, with D possibly matching TRBD2 (5 bases). Trimming shortened V by 7 bases and J by 1 base, and 13 bases separated the two germline ends. The CDR3 runs to 13 residues. The germline V gene encodes CDR1 SQVTM and CDR2 ANQGSEA. DNA of the CDR3: TGCAGCGGGGAGACAACTCCCCAAGAGACCCAGTACTTC. This codes for CSGETTPQETQYF. The full variable domain, its missing parts supplied by reference TRBV29-1 and TRBJ2-5, is SAVISQKPSRDICQRGTSLTIQCQVDSQVTMMFWYRQQPGQSLTLIATANQGSEATYESGFVIDKFPISRPNLTFSTLTVSNMSPEDSSIYLCSGETTPQETQYFGPGTRLLVL.

V usage is TRBV19 and J usage is TRBJ2-7; possible D gene TRBD1, 5 bases. Germline loops: CDR1 LNHDA, CDR2 SQIVND (reference sequence). CDR3 length equals 12 residues. V shed 8 bases and J shed 7 bases, with 15 bases lying between them. CDR3 protein: CASGQGGEEQYF. The CDR3 DNA is TGTGCCAGTGGCCAGGGTGGAGAAGAGCAGTACTTC. The whole variable domain, remainder taken from reference TRBV19 and TRBJ2-7, is DGGITQSPKYLFRKEGQNVTLSCEQNLNHDAMYWYRQDPGQGLRLIYYSQIVNDFQKGDIAEGYSVSREKKESFPLTVTSAQKNPTAFYLCASGQGGEEQYFGPGTRLTVT.

V is TRBV10-3 and J is TRBJ2-2, with 11 bases identical to TRBD2. V lost 6 bases, J lost 4 bases, and 10 bases stayed unmatched. The CDR3 sequence is 17 residues long. Germline V gene lookup returns CDR1 ENHRY and CDR2 SYGVKD. This CDR3 reads CAIRGISGREPTGELFF. CDR3 nucleotide sequence: TGTGCCATCAGAGGAATTAGCGGGAGGGAACCCACCGGGGAGCTGTTTTTT.

The V and J genes are TRBV15 and TRBJ2-7; D is tentatively TRBD1 or TRBD2 (6 bases each). Germline V lookup: CDR1 LNHNV, CDR2 YYDKDF (reference sequence). V dropped 3 bases and J dropped 5 bases, with 11 bases sitting between them. This CDR3 has 13 residues. The CDR3 nucleotides read TGTGCCACCAGCAGTACTAGGGGGGACGAGCAGTACTTC. Residues: CATSSTRGDEQYF.

This sequence joins TRBV6-5 and TRBJ2-5; D is perhaps TRBD1 (5 bases). Deletions cut 4 bases from V and 1 base from J, with 10 bases between. The CDR3 loop spans 14 amino acids. Germline CDR1 MNHEY, CDR2 SVGAGI. The CDR3 reads CASSSRQFQETQYF. The CDR3 nucleotides are TGTGCCAGCAGTTCCCGACAGTTCCAAGAGACCCAGTACTTC.

Concerning this clone itself: At the DNA level, this CDR3 is encoded by other sequences in the same sample as well. This chain uses TRBV2 with TRBJ2-1, with no clear D. CDR3 length equals 13 residues. Per the germline V gene, CDR1 is SNHLY and CDR2 is FYNNEI. V lost 1 base and J lost 3, with 4 bases in between. The CDR3 spells CASSEEGYNEQFF. The CDR3 DNA is TGTGCCAGCAGTGAAGAGGGCTACAATGAGCAGTTCTTC.

J is TRBJ2-1 and V is TRBV27, with 11 bases matching TRBD2. V shed 7 bases, J shed 8 bases, and the junction held 10 bases outside the gene matches. Per the germline V gene, CDR1 is MNHEY and CDR2 is SMNVEV (reference sequence). The CDR3 is 15 residues long. CDR3: CASTPSSGRAHEQFF. DNA of the CDR3: TGTGCCAGCACCCCCAGTAGCGGGAGGGCCCATGAGCAGTTCTTC.